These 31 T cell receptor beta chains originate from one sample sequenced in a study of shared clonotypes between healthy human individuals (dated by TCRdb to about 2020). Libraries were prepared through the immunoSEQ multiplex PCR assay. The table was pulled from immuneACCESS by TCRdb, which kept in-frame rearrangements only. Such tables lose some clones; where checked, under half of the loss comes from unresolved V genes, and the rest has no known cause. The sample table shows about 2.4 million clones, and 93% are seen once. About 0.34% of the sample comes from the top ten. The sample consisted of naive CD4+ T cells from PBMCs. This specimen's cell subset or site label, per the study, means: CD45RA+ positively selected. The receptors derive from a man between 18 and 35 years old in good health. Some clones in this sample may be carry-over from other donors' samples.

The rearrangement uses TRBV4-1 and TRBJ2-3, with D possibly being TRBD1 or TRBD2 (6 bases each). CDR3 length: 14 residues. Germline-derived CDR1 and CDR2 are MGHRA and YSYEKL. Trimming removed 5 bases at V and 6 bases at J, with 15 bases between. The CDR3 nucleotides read TGCGCCAGCAGCGACCCAAGAGGGGGGGATACGCAGTATTTT. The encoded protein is CASSDPRGGDTQYF.

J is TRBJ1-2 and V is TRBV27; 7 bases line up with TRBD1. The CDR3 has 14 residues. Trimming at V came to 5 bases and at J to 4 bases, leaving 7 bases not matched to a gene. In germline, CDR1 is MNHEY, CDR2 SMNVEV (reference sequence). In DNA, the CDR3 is TGTGCCAGCAGTCCGGACAGGCTCCCCTATGGCTACACCTTC. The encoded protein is CASSPDRLPYGYTF.

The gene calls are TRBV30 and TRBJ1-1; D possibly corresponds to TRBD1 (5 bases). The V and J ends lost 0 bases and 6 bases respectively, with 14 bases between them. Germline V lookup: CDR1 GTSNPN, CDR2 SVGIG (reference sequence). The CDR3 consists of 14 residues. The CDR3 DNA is TGTGCCTGGAGTGTACGATTAGGGGTCTCTGAAGCTTTCTTT. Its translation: CAWSVRLGVSEAFF.

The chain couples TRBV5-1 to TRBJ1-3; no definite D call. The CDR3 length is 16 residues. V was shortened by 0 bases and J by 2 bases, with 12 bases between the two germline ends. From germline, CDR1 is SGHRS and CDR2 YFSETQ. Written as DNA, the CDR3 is TGCGCCAGCAGCTTGGTTCCAGTCACTGCTGGAAACACCATATATTTT. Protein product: CASSLVPVTAGNTIYF.

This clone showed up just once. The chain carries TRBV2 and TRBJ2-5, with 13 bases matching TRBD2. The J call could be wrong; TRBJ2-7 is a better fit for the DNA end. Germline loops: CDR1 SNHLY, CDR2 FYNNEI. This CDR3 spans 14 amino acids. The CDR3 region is CASRGLAGAYEQYF. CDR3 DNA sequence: TGTGCCAGCAGAGGACTAGCGGGAGCCTACGAGCAGTACTTC.

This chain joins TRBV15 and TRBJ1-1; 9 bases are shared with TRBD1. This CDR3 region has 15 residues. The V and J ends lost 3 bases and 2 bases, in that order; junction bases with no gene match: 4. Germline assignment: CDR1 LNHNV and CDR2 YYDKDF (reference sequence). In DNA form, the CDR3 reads TGTGCCACCAGCAGGGCGACAGGGGGAAACACTGAAGCTTTCTTT. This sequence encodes CATSRATGGNTEAFF.

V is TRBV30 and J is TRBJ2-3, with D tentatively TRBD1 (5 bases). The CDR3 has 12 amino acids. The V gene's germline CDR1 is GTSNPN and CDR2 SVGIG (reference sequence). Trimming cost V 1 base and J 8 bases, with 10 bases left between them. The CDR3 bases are TGTGCCTGGAGTGCCCCCCAGGGTACGCAGTATTTT. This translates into CAWSAPQGTQYF. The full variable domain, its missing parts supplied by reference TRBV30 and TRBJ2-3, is SQTIHQWPATLVQPVGSPLSLECTVEGTSNPNLYWYRQAAGRGLQLLFYSVGIGQISSEVPQNLSASRPQDRQFILSSKKLLLSDSGFYLCAWSAPQGTQYFGPGTRLTVL.

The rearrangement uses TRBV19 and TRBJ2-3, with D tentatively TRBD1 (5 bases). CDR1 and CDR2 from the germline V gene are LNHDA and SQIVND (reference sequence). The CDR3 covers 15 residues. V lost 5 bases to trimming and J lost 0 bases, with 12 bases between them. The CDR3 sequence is CASSLTAPSTDTQYF. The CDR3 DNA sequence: TGTGCCAGTAGTCTGACAGCGCCTAGCACAGATACGCAGTATTTT. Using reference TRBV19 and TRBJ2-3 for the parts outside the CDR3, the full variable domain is DGGITQSPKYLFRKEGQNVTLSCEQNLNHDAMYWYRQDPGQGLRLIYYSQIVNDFQKGDIAEGYSVSREKKESFPLTVTSAQKNPTAFYLCASSLTAPSTDTQYFGPGTRLTVL.

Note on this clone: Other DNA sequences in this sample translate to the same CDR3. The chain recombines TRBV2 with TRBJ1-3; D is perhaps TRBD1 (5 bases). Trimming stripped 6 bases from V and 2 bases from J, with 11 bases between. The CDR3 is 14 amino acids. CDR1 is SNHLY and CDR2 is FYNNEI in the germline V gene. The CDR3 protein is CASSVQGAGNTIYF. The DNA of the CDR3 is TGTGCCAGCAGCGTCCAGGGTGCTGGAAACACCATATATTTT.

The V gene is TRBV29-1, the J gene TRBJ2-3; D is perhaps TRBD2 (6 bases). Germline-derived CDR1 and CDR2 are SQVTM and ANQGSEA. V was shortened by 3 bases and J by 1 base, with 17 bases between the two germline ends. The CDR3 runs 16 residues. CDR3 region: CSVDSLGGPGTDTQYF. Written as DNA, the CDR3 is TGCAGCGTTGATAGTTTGGGGGGTCCCGGCACAGATACGCAGTATTTT.

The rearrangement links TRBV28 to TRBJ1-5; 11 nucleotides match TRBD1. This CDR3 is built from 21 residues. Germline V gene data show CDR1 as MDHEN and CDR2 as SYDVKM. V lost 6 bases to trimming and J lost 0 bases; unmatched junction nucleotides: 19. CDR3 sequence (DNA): TGTGCCAGCAGCAAGCTAGGTTCGTCGGGACAGGGGGGCTATAGCAATCAGCCCCAGCATTTT. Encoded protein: CASSKLGSSGQGGYSNQPQHF.

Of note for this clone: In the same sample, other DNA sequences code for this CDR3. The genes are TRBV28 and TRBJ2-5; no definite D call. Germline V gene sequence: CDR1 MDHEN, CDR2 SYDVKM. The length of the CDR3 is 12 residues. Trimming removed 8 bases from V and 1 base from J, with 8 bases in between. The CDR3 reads CASRRSQETQYF. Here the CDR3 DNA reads TGTGCCAGCCGACGGTCCCAAGAGACCCAGTACTTC.

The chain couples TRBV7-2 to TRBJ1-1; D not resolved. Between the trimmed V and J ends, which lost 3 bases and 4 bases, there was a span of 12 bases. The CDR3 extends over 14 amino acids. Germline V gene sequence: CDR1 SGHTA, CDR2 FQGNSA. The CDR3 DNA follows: TGTGCCAGCAGCTTCGCCCCTTTCGGCACTGAAGCTTTCTTT. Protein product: CASSFAPFGTEAFF.

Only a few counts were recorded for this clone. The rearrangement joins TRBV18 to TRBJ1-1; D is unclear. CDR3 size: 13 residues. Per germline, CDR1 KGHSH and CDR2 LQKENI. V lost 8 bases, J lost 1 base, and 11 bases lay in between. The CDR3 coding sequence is TGTGCCAGCGAACCTCAAGCGAACACTGAAGCTTTCTTT. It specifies CASEPQANTEAFF.

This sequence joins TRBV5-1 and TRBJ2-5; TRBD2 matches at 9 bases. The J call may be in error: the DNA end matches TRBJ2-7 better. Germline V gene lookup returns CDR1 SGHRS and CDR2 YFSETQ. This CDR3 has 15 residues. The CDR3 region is CASRPEAGGPYEQYF. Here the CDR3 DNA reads TGCGCCTCACGGCCCGAGGCGGGAGGGCCCTACGAGCAGTACTTC.

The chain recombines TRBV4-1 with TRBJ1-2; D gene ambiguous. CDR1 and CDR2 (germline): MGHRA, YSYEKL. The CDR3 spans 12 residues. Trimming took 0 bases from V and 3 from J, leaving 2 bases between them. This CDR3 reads CASSQDYYGYTF. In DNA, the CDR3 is TGCGCCAGCAGCCAAGACTACTATGGCTACACCTTC.

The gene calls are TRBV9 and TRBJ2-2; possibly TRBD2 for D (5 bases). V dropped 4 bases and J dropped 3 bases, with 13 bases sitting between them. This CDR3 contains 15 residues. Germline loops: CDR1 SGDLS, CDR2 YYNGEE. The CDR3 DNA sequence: TGTGCCAGCAGCCCCCAGGTCGGGGACACCGGGGAGCTGTTTTTT. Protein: CASSPQVGDTGELFF.

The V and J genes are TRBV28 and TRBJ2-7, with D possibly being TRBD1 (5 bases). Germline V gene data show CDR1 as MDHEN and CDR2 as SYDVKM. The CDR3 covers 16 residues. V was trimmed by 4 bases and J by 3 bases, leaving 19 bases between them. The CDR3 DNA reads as TGTGCCAGCAGTTCCCCGGCTAGGGGCCCAAGCTACGAGCAGTACTTC. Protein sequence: CASSSPARGPSYEQYF.

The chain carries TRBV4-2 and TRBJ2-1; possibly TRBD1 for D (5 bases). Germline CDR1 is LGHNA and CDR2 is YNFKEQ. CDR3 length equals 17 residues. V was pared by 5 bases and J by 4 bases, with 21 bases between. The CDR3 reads CASSSLPAGNYYNEQFF. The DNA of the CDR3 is TGTGCCAGCAGCTCGCTACCCGCAGGGAACTATTACAATGAGCAGTTCTTC.

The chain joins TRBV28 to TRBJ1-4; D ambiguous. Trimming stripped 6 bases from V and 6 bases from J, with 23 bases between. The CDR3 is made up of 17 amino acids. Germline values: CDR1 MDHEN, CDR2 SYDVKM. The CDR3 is CASSPGPLARLHEKLFF. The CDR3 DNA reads TGTGCCAGCAGCCCCGGTCCATTGGCCAGGTTACATGAAAAACTGTTTTTT.

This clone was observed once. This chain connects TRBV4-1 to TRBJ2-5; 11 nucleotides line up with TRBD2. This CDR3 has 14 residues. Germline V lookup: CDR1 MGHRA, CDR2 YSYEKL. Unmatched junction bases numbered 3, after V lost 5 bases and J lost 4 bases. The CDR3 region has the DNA TGCGCCAGCAGCGTTAGCGGGAGGGGAGAGACCCAGTACTTC. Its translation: CASSVSGRGETQYF.

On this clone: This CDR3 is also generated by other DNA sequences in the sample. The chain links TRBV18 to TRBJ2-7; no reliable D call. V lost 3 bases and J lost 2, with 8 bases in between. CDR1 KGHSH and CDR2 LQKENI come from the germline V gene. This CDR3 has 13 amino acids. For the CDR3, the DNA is TGTGCCAGCTCACCTGGCCCGACCTACGAGCAGTACTTC. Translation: CASSPGPTYEQYF.

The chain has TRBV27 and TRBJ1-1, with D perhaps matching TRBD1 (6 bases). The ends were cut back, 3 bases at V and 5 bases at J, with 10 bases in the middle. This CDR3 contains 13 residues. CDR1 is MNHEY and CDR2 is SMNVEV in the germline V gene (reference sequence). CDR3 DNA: TGTGCCAGCAGTTTTACAGGGAGGACTGAAGCTTTCTTT. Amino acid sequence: CASSFTGRTEAFF.

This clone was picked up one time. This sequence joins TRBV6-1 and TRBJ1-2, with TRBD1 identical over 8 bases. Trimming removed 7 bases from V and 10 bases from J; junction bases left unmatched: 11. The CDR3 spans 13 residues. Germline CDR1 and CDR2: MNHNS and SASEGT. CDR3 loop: CASTGAGGKYYTF. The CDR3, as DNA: TGTGCCAGCACGGGGGCAGGGGGCAAGTACTACACCTTC.

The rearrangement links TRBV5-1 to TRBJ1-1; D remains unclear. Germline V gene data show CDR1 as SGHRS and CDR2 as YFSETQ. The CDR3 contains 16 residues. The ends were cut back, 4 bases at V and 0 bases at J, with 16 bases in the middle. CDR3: CASSADLMQLNTEAFF. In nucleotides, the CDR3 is TGCGCCAGCAGCGCTGATTTAATGCAATTGAACACTGAAGCTTTCTTT.

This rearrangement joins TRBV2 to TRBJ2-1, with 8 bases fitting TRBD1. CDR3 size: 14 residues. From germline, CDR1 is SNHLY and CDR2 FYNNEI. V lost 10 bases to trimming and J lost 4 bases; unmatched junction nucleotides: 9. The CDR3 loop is CATQDRAVYNEQFF. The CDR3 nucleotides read TGTGCCACTCAGGACAGGGCAGTATACAATGAGCAGTTCTTC.

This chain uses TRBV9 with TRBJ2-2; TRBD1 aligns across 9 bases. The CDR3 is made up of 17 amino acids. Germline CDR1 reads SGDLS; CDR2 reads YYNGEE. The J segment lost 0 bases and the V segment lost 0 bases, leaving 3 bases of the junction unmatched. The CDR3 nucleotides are TGTGCCAGCAGCGTAGGGGGACAGGGTTCGAACACCGGGGAGCTGTTTTTT. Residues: CASSVGGQGSNTGELFF.

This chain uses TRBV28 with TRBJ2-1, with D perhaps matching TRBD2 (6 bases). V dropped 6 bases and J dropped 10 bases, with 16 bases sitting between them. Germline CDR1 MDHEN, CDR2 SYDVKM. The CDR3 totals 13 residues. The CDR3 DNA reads TGTGCCAGCAGCGAGGACTACCACAGGGAGCAGTTCTTC. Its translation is CASSEDYHREQFF.

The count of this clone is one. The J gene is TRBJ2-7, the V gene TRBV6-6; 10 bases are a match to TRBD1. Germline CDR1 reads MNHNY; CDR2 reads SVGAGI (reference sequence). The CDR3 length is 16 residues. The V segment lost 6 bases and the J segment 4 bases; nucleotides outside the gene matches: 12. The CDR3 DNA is TGTGCCAGCAGCAAGTCTCGGACAGGGGGTAGGTACGAGCAGTACTTC. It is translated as CASSKSRTGGRYEQYF.

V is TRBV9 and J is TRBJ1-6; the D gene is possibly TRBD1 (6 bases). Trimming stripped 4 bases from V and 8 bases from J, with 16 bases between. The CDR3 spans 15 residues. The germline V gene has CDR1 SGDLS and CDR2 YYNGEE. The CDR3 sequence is CASSKQGRGDSPLHF. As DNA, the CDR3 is TGTGCCAGCAGCAAACAGGGTAGGGGAGATTCACCCCTCCACTTT.

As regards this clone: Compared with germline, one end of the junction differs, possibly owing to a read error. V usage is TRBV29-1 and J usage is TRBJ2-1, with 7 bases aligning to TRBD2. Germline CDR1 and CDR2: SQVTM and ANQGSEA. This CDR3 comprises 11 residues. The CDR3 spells CSGEKRGEQFF. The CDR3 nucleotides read TGCAGCGGTGAAAAGCGGGGTGAGCAGTTCTTC.